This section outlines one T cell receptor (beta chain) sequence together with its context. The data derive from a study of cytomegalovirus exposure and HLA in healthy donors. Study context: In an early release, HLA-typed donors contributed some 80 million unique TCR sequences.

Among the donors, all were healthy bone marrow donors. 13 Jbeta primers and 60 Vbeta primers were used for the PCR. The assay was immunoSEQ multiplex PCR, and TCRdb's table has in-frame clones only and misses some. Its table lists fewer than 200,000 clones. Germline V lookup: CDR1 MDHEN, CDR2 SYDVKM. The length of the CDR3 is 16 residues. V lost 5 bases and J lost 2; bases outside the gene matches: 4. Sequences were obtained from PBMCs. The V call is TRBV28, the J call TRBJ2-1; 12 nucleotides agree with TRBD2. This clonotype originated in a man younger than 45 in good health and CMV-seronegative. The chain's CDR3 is CASSGTSGWTYNEQFF. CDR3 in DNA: TGTGCCAGCAGTGGGACTAGCGGGTGGACCTACAATGAGCAGTTCTTC. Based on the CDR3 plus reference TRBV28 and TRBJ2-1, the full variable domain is DVKVTQSSRYLVKRTGEKVFLECVQDMDHENMFWYRQDPGLGLRLIYFSYDVKMKEKGDIPEGYSVSREKKERFSLILESASTNQTSMYLCASSGTSGWTYNEQFFGPGTRLTVL.